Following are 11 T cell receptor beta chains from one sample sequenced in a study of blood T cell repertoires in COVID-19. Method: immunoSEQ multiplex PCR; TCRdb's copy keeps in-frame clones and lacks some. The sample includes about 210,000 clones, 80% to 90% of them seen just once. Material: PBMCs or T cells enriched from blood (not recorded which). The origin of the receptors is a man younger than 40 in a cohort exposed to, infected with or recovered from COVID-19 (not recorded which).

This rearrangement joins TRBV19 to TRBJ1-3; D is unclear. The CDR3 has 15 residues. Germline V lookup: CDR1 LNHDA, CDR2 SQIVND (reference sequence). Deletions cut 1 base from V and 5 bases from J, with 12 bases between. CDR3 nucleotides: TGTGCCAGTAGTATAGGTTGGCAGGATCGAAACACCATATATTTT. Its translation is CASSIGWQDRNTIYF.

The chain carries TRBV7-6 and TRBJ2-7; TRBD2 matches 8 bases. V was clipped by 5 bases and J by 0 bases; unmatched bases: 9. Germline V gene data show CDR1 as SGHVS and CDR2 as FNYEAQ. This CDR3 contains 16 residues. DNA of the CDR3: TGTGCCAGCAGCCCCACTCAGAGCGGGAGCTCCTACGAGCAGTACTTC. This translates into CASSPTQSGSSYEQYF. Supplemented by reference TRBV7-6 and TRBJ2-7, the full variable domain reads GAGVSQSPRYKVTKRGQDVALRCDPISGHVSLYWYRQALGQGPEFLTYFNYEAQQDKSGLPNDRFSAERPEGSISTLTIQRTEQRDSAMYRCASSPTQSGSSYEQYFGPGTRLTVT.

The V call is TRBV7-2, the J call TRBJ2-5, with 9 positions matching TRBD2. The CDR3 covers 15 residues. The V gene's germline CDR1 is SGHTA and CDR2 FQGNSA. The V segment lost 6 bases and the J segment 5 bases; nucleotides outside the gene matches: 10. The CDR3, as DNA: TGTGCCAGCAGGGATAGCGGGAGCGGGAGGGAGACCCAGTACTTC. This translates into CASRDSGSGRETQYF.

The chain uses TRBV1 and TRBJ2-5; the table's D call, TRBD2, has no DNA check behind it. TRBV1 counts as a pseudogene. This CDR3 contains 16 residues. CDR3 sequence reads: CTSSHGLGISLETQYF. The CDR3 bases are TGCACCAGCAGCCATGGACTAGGAATCTCACTGGAGACCCAGTACTTC.

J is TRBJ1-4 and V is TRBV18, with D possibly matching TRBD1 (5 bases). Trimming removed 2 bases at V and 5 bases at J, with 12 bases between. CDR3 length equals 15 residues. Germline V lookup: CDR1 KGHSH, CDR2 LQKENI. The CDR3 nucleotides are TGTGCCAGCTCACCAGAGGGACTGAAAAATGAAAAACTGTTTTTT. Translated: CASSPEGLKNEKLFF.

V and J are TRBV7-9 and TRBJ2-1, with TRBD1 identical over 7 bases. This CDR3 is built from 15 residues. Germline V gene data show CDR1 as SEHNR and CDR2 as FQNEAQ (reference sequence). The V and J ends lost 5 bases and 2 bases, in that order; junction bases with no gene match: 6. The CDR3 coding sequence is TGTGCCAGCAGCCACGACAGGGCGACCTACAATGAGCAGTTCTTC. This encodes CASSHDRATYNEQFF.

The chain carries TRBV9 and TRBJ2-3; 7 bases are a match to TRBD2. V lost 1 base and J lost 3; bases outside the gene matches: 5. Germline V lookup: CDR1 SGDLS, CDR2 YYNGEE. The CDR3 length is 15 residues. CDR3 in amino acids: CASSVKGGGTDTQYF. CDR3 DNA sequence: TGTGCCAGCAGCGTAAAGGGCGGGGGTACAGATACGCAGTATTTT.

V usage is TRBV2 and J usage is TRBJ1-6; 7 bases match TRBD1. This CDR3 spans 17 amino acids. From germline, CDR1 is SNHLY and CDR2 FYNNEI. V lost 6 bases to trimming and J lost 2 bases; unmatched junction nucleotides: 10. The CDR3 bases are TGTGCCAGCAGCCTAGAGCCCAGGGGGACCTATAATTCACCCCTCCACTTT. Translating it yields CASSLEPRGTYNSPLHF. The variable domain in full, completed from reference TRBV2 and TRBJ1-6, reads EPEVTQTPSHQVTQMGQEVILRCVPISNHLYFYWYRQILGQKVEFLVSFYNNEISEKSEIFDDQFSVERPDGSNFTLKIRSTKLEDSAMYFCASSLEPRGTYNSPLHFGNGTRLTVT.

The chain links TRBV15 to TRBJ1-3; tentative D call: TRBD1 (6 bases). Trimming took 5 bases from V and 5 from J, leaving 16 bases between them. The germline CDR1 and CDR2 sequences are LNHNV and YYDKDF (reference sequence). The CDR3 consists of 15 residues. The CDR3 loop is CATSPLRQERNTIYF. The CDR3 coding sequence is TGTGCCACCAGCCCCCTGCGACAGGAGAGAAACACCATATATTTT.

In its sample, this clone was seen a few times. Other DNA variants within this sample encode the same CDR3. The CDR3 spells CASSPNTDTQYF. Here the CDR3 DNA reads TGTGCCAGCAGCCCCAACACAGATACGCAGTATTTT. The genes are TRBV7-3 and TRBJ2-3; D is unclear. Germline-derived CDR1 and CDR2 are SGHTA and FQGTGA. The ends were cut back, 5 bases at V and 2 bases at J, with 5 bases in the middle. The CDR3 is 12 amino acids.

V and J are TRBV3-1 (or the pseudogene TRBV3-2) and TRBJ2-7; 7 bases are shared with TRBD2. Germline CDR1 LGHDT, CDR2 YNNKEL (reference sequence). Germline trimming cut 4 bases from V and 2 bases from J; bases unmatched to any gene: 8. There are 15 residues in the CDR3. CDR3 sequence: CASSLTREGPYEQYF. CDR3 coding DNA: TGTGCCAGCAGCCTTACAAGGGAGGGACCCTACGAGCAGTACTTC.